This T cell receptor (beta chain) was profiled in a study of CD8+ T cells in alopecia areata. Overall study context: Treatment comprised oral tofacitinib, 5 to 10 mg twice daily, in treated patients.

This clone has a single count. Its antigen is still unknown. Noted treatment: oral pan-JAK inhibitor, 5-10 mg twice daily. From PBMCs, CD4+ and CD8+ T cells were sorted. Germline lookup yields CDR1 DFQATT and CDR2 SNEGSKA (reference sequence). The CDR3 runs 11 residues. Trimming left V 5 bases short and J 3 bases short, with 7 bases between. Findings and caveats of the study: The treated group had a single nonresponder, limiting CD8+ expansion-response conclusions.

Extraction of RNA preceded its reverse transcription into cDNA, which served as the sequencing template. Measured with immunoSEQ multiplex PCR; TCRdb has only the in-frame clones, and not every one. This table has roughly 190,000 clones, around 64% appearing once. The sequenced sample was CD4+ T cells sorted from blood, obtained around week 49, from a patient treated with tofacitinib. This sequence joins TRBV20-1 and TRBJ1-2; no reliable D call. The origin of this receptor is a human donor with alopecia areata. The CDR3 DNA reads as TGCAGTGCTGACGGGGACTATGGCTACACCTTC. The encoded protein is CSADGDYGYTF.